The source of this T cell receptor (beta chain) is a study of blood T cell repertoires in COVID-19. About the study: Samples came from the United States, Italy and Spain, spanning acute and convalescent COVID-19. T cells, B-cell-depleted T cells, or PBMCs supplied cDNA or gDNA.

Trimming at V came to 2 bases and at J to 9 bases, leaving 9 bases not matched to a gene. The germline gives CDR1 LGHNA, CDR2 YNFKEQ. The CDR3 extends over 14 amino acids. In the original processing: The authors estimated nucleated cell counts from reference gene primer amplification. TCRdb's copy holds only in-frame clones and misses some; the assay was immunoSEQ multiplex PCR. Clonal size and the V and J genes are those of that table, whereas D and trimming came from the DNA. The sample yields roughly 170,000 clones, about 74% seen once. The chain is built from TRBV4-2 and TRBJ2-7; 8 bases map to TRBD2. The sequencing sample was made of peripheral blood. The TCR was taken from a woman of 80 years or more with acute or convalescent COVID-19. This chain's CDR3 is CASSQSGSELGQYF. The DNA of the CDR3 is TGTGCCAGCAGCCAAAGCGGGAGTGAGTTGGGGCAGTACTTC.